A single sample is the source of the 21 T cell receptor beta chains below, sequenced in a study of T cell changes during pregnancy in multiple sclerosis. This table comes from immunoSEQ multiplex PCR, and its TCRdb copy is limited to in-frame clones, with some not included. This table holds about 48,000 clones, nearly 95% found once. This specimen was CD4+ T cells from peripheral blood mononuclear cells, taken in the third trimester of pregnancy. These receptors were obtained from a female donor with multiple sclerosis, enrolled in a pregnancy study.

The CDR3 DNA is TGTGCCATCAGTGAATACCCGGGTGGGACAAAGACAAGGGCGGTGCAGCCCCAGCATTTT. This translates into CAISEYPGGTKTRAVQPQHF. This chain uses TRBV10-3 with TRBJ1-5; TRBD1 is a possible D gene (6 bases). The CDR3 runs to 20 residues. V was clipped by 3 bases and J by 7 bases, with 31 bases between them. Per germline, CDR1 ENHRY and CDR2 SYGVKD.

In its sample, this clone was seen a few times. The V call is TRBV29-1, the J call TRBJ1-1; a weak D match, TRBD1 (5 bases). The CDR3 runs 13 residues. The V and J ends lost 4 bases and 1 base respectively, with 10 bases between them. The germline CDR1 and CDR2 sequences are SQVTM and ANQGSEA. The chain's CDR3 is CSVADRQNTEAFF. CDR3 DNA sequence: TGCAGCGTTGCTGACAGACAGAACACTGAAGCTTTCTTT.

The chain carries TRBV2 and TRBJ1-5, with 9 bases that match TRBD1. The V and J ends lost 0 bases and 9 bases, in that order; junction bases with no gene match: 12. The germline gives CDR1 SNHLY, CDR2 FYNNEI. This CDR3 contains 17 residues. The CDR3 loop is CASSEATGGDVDGPQHF. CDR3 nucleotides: TGTGCCAGCAGTGAAGCCACAGGGGGCGATGTAGACGGGCCCCAGCATTTT.

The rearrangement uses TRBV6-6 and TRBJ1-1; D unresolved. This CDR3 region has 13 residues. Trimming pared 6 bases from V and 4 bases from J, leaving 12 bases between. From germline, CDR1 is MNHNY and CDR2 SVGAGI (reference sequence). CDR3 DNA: TGTGCCAGCAGCCTACAGAGGGCCACTGAAGCTTTCTTT. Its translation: CASSLQRATEAFF.

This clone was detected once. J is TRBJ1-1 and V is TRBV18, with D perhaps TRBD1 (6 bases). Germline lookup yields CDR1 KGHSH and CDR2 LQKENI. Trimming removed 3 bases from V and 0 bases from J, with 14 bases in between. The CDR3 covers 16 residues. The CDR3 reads CASSPGARELNTEAFF. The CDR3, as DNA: TGTGCCAGCTCACCGGGGGCAAGGGAACTGAACACTGAAGCTTTCTTT.

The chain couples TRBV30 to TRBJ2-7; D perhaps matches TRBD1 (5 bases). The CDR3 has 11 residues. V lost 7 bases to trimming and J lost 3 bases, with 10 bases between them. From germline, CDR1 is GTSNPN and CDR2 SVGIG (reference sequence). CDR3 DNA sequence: TGTGCCTACCAAGGGGACTACGAGCAGTACTTC. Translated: CAYQGDYEQYF.

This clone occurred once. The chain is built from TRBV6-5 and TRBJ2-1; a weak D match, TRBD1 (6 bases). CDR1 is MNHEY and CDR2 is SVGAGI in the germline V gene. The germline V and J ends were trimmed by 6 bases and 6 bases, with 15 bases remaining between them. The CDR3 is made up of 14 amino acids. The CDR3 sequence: CASRTTGPINEQFF. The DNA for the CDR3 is TGTGCCAGCAGGACGACAGGTCCTATCAATGAGCAGTTCTTC.

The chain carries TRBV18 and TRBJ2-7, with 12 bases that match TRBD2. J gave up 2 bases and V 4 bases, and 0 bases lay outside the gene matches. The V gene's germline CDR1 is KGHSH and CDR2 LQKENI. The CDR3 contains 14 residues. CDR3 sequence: CASSRTSGAYEQYF. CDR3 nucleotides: TGTGCCAGCTCACGGACTAGCGGGGCCTACGAGCAGTACTTC.

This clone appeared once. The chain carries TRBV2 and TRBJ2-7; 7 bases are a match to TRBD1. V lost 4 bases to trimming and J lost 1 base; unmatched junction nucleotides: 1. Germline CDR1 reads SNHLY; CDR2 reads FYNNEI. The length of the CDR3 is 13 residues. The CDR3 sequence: CASSGTGSYEQYF. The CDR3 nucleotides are TGTGCCAGCAGTGGGACAGGTTCCTACGAGCAGTACTTC.

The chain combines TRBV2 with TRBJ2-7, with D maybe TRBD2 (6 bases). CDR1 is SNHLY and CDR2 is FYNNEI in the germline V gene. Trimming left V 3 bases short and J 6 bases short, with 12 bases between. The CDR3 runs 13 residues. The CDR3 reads CASSEPGRLEQYF. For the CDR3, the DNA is TGTGCCAGCAGTGAGCCAGGGAGGCTCGAGCAGTACTTC.

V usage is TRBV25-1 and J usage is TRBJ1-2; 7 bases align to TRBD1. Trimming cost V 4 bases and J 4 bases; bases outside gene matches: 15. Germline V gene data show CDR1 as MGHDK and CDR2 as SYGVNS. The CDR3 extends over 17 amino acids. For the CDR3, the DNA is TGTGCCAGCAGTGGCTCCGGGACAGCGAAAACGCCCTATGGCTACACCTTC. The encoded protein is CASSGSGTAKTPYGYTF.

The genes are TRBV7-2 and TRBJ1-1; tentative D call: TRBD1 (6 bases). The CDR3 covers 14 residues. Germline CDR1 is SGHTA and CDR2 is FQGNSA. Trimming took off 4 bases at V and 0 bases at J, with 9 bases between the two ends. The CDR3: CASSSAGVNTEAFF. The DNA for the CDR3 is TGTGCCAGCAGCTCAGCAGGGGTGAACACTGAAGCTTTCTTT.

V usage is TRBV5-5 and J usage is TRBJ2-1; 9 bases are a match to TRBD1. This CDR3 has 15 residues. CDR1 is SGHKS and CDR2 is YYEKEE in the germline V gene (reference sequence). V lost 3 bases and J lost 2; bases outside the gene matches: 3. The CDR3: CASSSTGGPYNEQFF. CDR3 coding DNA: TGTGCCAGCAGCTCGACAGGGGGTCCCTACAATGAGCAGTTCTTC.

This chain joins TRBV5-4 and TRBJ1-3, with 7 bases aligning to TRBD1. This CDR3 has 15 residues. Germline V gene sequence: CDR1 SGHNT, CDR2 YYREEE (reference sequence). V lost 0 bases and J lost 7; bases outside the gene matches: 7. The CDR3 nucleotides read TGTGCCAGCAGCTTGGCCGGACAGGTGGGGAACACCATATATTTT. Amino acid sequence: CASSLAGQVGNTIYF.

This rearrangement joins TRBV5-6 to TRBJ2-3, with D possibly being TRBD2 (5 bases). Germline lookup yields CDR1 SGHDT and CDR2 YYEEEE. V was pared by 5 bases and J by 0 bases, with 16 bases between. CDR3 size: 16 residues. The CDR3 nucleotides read TGTGCCAGCAGTCAGGAGGCGGCTACTAGCACAGATACGCAGTATTTT. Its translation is CASSQEAATSTDTQYF.

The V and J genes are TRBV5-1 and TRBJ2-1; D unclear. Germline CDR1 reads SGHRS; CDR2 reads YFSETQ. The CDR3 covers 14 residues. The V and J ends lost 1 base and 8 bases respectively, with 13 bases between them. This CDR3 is CASSLNPGTDEQFF. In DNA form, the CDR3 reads TGCGCCAGCAGCTTGAATCCGGGTACGGATGAGCAGTTCTTC.

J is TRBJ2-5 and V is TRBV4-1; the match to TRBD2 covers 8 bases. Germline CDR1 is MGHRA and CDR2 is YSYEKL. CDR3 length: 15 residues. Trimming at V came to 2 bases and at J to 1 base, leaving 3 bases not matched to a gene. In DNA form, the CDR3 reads TGCGCCAGCAGCCAAAGGACTAGCAGCCAAGAGACCCAGTACTTC. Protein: CASSQRTSSQETQYF.

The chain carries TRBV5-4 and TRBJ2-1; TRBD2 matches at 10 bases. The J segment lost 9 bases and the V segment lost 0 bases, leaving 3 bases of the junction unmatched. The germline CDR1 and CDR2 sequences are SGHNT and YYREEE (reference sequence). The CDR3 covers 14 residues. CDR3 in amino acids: CASSLVERGGEQFF. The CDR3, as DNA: TGTGCCAGCAGCTTGGTCGAGCGGGGGGGTGAGCAGTTCTTC.

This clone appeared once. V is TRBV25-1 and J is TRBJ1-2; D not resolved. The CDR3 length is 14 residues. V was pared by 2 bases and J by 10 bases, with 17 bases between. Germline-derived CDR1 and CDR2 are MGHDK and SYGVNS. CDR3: CASSERPGLNVYTF. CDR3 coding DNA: TGTGCCAGCAGTGAACGTCCAGGCCTGAATGTCTACACCTTC.

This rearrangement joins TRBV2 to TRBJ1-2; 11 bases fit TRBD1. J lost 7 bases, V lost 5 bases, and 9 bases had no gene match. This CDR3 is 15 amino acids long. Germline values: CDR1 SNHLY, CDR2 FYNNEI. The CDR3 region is CASSSTGQGARGYTF. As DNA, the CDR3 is TGTGCCAGCAGTTCGACCGGACAGGGGGCTCGTGGCTACACCTTC.

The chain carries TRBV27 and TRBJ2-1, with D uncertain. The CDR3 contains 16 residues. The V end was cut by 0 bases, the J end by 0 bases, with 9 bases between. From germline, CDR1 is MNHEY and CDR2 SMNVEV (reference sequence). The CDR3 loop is CASSLSITSSYNEQFF. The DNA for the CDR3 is TGTGCCAGCAGTTTATCGATCACGAGCTCCTACAATGAGCAGTTCTTC.